Each of the 8 T cell receptor beta chains below was sequenced from the same sample in a study of blood T cell repertoires in COVID-19. Sequencing used immunoSEQ multiplex PCR; TCRdb keeps in-frame clones, though not all of them. The top ten clones hold 8.8% of a sample with 250,000 to 300,000 clones, around 89% of them seen once. The sample was PBMCs or T cells enriched from blood (not recorded which). The receptors here all came from a man aged 35 to 55 who had recovered from COVID-19.

The V gene is TRBV19, the J gene TRBJ1-5; 9 bases are a match to TRBD1. This CDR3 has 15 amino acids. Unmatched junction bases numbered 9, after V lost 5 bases and J lost 7 bases. The V gene's germline CDR1 is LNHDA and CDR2 SQIVND (reference sequence). The CDR3 loop reads CASSSETGGEQPQHF. In DNA form, the CDR3 reads TGTGCCAGTAGTTCAGAGACAGGGGGAGAACAGCCCCAGCATTTT.

The chain couples TRBV5-4 to TRBJ2-3, with D hard to call. The germline V and J ends were trimmed by 4 bases and 3 bases, with 12 bases remaining between them. The germline gives CDR1 SGHNT, CDR2 YYREEE (reference sequence). The CDR3 loop spans 14 amino acids. Written as DNA, the CDR3 is TGTGCCAGCAGCCCCCTAGTAGGAACAGATACGCAGTATTTT. Translating it yields CASSPLVGTDTQYF.

The gene calls are TRBV7-9 and TRBJ2-1; D is possibly TRBD2 (6 bases). Germline-derived CDR1 and CDR2 are SEHNR and FQNEAQ (reference sequence). Trimming left V 2 bases short and J 7 bases short, with 24 bases between. There are 18 residues in the CDR3. The CDR3 DNA is TGTGCCAGCAGCTTATCCCAAGGCGGGGCCCCGTCCTTGAATGAGCAGTTCTTC. It specifies CASSLSQGGAPSLNEQFF.

This CDR3 reads CASSLSPGPGNTIYF. CDR3 in DNA: TGTGCCAGCAGCTTAAGTCCAGGCCCTGGAAACACCATATATTTT. The chain combines TRBV7-2 with TRBJ1-3; D is ambiguous. Germline CDR1 SGHTA, CDR2 FQGNSA. The V gene lost 2 bases and the J gene lost 2 bases, with 10 bases spanning the gap. This CDR3 contains 15 residues. The full variable domain, rest sourced from reference TRBV7-2 and TRBJ1-3, is GAGVSQSPSNKVTEKGKDVELRCDPISGHTALYWYRQSLGQGLEFLIYFQGNSAPDKSGLPSDRFSAERTGGSVSTLTIQRTQQEDSAVYLCASSLSPGPGNTIYFGEGSWLTVV.

The sample holds one count of this clone. The chain couples TRBV7-3 to TRBJ2-7, with 11 positions matching TRBD1. Germline CDR1 is SGHTA and CDR2 is FQGTGA. The CDR3 totals 15 residues. Trimming took 5 bases from V and 5 from J; bases not matched to a gene: 8. This CDR3 is CASSRTGGLKDEQYF. CDR3 coding DNA: TGTGCCAGCAGCCGGACAGGGGGCCTCAAGGACGAGCAGTACTTC.

In its sample, this clone was seen a few times. The gene calls are TRBV10-3 and TRBJ1-1; D might be TRBD1 (5 bases). Germline assignment: CDR1 ENHRY and CDR2 SYGVKD. Trimming stripped 11 bases from V and 1 base from J, with 17 bases between. This CDR3 is built from 14 residues. CDR3 in amino acids: CAAGSGHPNTEAFF. DNA of the CDR3: TGTGCCGCAGGATCCGGACACCCGAACACTGAAGCTTTCTTT.

This chain links TRBV5-1 with TRBJ2-3; the match to TRBD2 covers 8 bases. Looked up from germline, CDR1 is SGHRS and CDR2 is YFSETQ. This CDR3 region has 15 residues. The V segment lost 7 bases and the J segment 4 bases; nucleotides outside the gene matches: 11. CDR3 coding DNA: TGCGCCAGCGCTCTGAGAAGCGGGAGCGCAGATACGCAGTATTTT. It translates to CASALRSGSADTQYF.

V usage is TRBV2 and J usage is TRBJ2-6; no firm D call. CDR3 length equals 16 residues. Germline values: CDR1 SNHLY, CDR2 FYNNEI. The V and J ends lost 3 bases and 1 base respectively, with 10 bases between them. The CDR3 is CASSESEASGANVLTF. The DNA of the CDR3 is TGTGCCAGCAGTGAGAGCGAAGCATCTGGGGCCAACGTCCTGACTTTC. The full variable domain, in which reference TRBV2 and TRBJ2-6 provide the parts outside the CDR3, is EPEVTQTPSHQVTQMGQEVILRCVPISNHLYFYWYRQILGQKVEFLVSFYNNEISEKSEIFDDQFSVERPDGSNFTLKIRSTKLEDSAMYFCASSESEASGANVLTFGAGSRLTVL.